These 8 T cell receptor beta chains were all obtained from the same sample, sequenced in a study of beta chain features in type 1 diabetes. Study outcomes and limitations: Researchers report that Type 1 diabetes patients had moderately but significantly shorter TCRB CDR3s across all four CD4+ subsets.

These receptors' targets are unknown. Expressed TCRB transcripts were sequenced after all isolated RNA was converted to cDNA. Repertoires were generated with immunoSEQ multiplex PCR, while TCRdb's copy carries only in-frame clones and drops some. Seen here are 120,000 to 150,000 clones, 10% to 15% observed once, and the top ten hold 1.3%. The sample comprised central memory CD4+ T cells from blood. Receptor source: a man younger than 35 with type 1 diabetes.

The rearrangement joins TRBV18 to TRBJ1-2; D unresolved. Germline V lookup: CDR1 KGHSH, CDR2 LQKENI. V was pared by 1 base and J by 3 bases, with 9 bases between. The CDR3 runs 14 residues. The CDR3 nucleotides are TGTGCCAGCTCACCACAGGTTGGGGACTATGGCTACACCTTC. This encodes CASSPQVGDYGYTF.

This clone was found many times. Other DNA sequences in this specimen translate into the identical CDR3. This chain uses TRBV30 with TRBJ1-5; no clear D. V was clipped by 3 bases and J by 1 base, with 7 bases between them. The CDR3 has 13 residues. The V gene's germline CDR1 is GTSNPN and CDR2 SVGIG (reference sequence). The CDR3 here is CAWSADSNQPQHF. CDR3 DNA: TGTGCCTGGAGCGCGGACAGCAATCAGCCCCAGCATTTT.

This clone was seen only a few times. The chain employs TRBV27 and TRBJ1-2, with TRBD1 as a possible D gene (5 bases). Germline CDR1 and CDR2: MNHEY and SMNVEV (reference sequence). This CDR3 comprises 14 residues. V lost 5 bases to trimming and J lost 6 bases, with 16 bases between them. For the CDR3, the DNA is TGTGCCAGCAGTCCCGAGACAGCCCAGGATGGCTACACCTTC. As protein: CASSPETAQDGYTF.

This clone came up many times. The chain has TRBV7-6 and TRBJ1-2, with TRBD1 matching over 8 bases. The V segment lost 5 bases and the J segment 4 bases; nucleotides outside the gene matches: 3. From germline, CDR1 is SGHVS and CDR2 FNYEAQ. The CDR3 has 13 amino acids. CDR3 protein: CASSPTGGYGYTF. The CDR3, as DNA: TGTGCCAGCAGCCCCACAGGGGGCTATGGCTACACCTTC. The whole variable domain, filled in from reference TRBV7-6 and TRBJ1-2, reads GAGVSQSPRYKVTKRGQDVALRCDPISGHVSLYWYRQALGQGPEFLTYFNYEAQQDKSGLPNDRFSAERPEGSISTLTIQRTEQRDSAMYRCASSPTGGYGYTFGSGTRLTVV.

This clone was detected only a few times. The rearrangement links TRBV28 to TRBJ2-7; D remains ambiguous. Germline CDR1 and CDR2: MDHEN and SYDVKM. The CDR3 spans 13 residues. Trimming removed 3 bases at V and 7 bases at J, with 13 bases between. In nucleotides, the CDR3 is TGTGCCAGCAGTTTGGTCACCCCGTGGGAGCAGTACTTC. It specifies CASSLVTPWEQYF. The whole variable domain, remainder taken from reference TRBV28 and TRBJ2-7, is DVKVTQSSRYLVKRTGEKVFLECVQDMDHENMFWYRQDPGLGLRLIYFSYDVKMKEKGDIPEGYSVSREKKERFSLILESASTNQTSMYLCASSLVTPWEQYFGPGTRLTVT.

The rearrangement joins TRBV19 to TRBJ2-1; D unresolved. The CDR3 length is 15 residues. The germline V and J ends were trimmed by 5 bases and 0 bases, with 11 bases remaining between them. Germline V gene data show CDR1 as LNHDA and CDR2 as SQIVND (reference sequence). CDR3 loop: CASSVGPSSYNEQFF. The DNA of the CDR3 is TGTGCCAGTAGTGTGGGTCCAAGCTCCTACAATGAGCAGTTCTTC.

The genes are TRBV14 and TRBJ2-3, with a weak D call TRBD2 (5 bases). This CDR3 comprises 12 residues. Per the germline V gene, CDR1 is SGHDN and CDR2 is FVKESK. V lost 3 bases and J 4 bases, leaving 5 bases between the germline ends. CDR3 amino acids: CASSQGADTQYF. CDR3 nucleotide sequence: TGTGCCAGCAGCCAGGGAGCAGATACGCAGTATTTT.

This clone was observed a few times. The gene calls are TRBV2 and TRBJ1-6, with D possibly matching TRBD1 (6 bases). CDR3 length equals 15 residues. Germline values: CDR1 SNHLY, CDR2 FYNNEI. Trimming cost V 5 bases and J 6 bases, with 14 bases left between them. Written as DNA, the CDR3 is TGTGCCAGCAGTAAACAGGGCGGCGTTAATTCACCCCTCCACTTT. Amino acid sequence: CASSKQGGVNSPLHF.